This entry lists 26 T cell receptor beta chains sequenced from one sample in a study of blood T cell repertoires in COVID-19. Sequenced by immunoSEQ multiplex PCR; TCRdb stores in-frame clones only, minus some. The sample holds roughly 230,000 clones, 83% seen once. The sequenced sample was peripheral blood. The source is a human donor in a cohort sampled during active COVID-19.

This clone was observed a handful of times. The chain combines TRBV21-1 with TRBJ2-5; the table's D call, TRBD2, was not checked against the DNA. TRBV21-1 has pseudogene status. This CDR3 has 15 residues. The CDR3 region is CASSKFKVLKETQYF. The CDR3 nucleotides are TGTGCCAGCAGCAAGTTCAAAGTTCTAAAAGAGACCCAGTACTTC.

This chain joins TRBV18 and TRBJ2-1, with D possibly being TRBD2 (5 bases). CDR3 length: 15 amino acids. Germline V lookup: CDR1 KGHSH, CDR2 LQKENI. The V gene lost 3 bases and the J gene lost 5 bases, with 14 bases spanning the gap. The CDR3 protein is CASSPSVLADNEQFF. CDR3 nucleotides: TGTGCCAGCTCACCCTCGGTTCTAGCCGACAATGAGCAGTTCTTC. Full variable domain (rest looked up from reference TRBV18 and TRBJ2-1): NAGVMQNPRHLVRRRGQEARLRCSPMKGHSHVYWYRQLPEEGLKFMVYLQKENIIDESGMPKERFSAEFPKEGPSILRIQQVVRGDSAAYFCASSPSVLADNEQFFGPGTRLTVL.

The chain combines TRBV27 with TRBJ1-1, with TRBD1 identical over 7 bases. In germline, CDR1 is MNHEY, CDR2 SMNVEV (reference sequence). V was clipped by 6 bases and J by 3 bases; unmatched bases: 1. The CDR3 has 12 residues. CDR3 amino acids: CASRTGDTEAFF. CDR3 nucleotide sequence: TGTGCCAGCAGAACAGGGGACACTGAAGCTTTCTTT.

V and J are TRBV11-2 and TRBJ2-3, with a possible D match to TRBD2 (6 bases). The CDR3 spans 14 residues. The ends were cut back, 5 bases at V and 2 bases at J, with 11 bases in the middle. From germline, CDR1 is SGHAT and CDR2 FQNNGV. The CDR3 region is CASSPLATTDTQYF. The CDR3, as DNA: TGTGCCAGCAGCCCACTAGCAACCACAGATACGCAGTATTTT.

The chain joins TRBV10-3 to TRBJ2-5, with TRBD2 identical over 11 bases. Germline assignment: CDR1 ENHRY and CDR2 SYGVKD. V was pared by 5 bases and J by 5 bases, with 7 bases of the junction left unmatched. The CDR3 is 15 residues long. CDR3 residues: CAISLRVAGGETQYF. The CDR3 bases are TGTGCCATCAGTCTCCGGGTAGCGGGAGGGGAGACCCAGTACTTC.

This rearrangement joins TRBV18 to TRBJ2-5; 7 positions match TRBD1. Looked up from germline, CDR1 is KGHSH and CDR2 is LQKENI. This CDR3 is 15 amino acids long. V was clipped by 5 bases and J by 5 bases; unmatched bases: 11. DNA for the CDR3: TGTGCCAGCTCATCAAGACAGGGCCTTGGGGAGACCCAGTACTTC. Translated, it gives CASSSRQGLGETQYF.

DNA for the CDR3: TGTGCCAGTAGTACTACAGTAAACTATGGCTACACCTTC. It is translated as CASSTTVNYGYTF. The V call is TRBV19, the J call TRBJ1-2, with D unresolved. CDR1 is LNHDA and CDR2 is SQIVND in the germline V gene (reference sequence). The CDR3 runs 13 residues. V was pared by 4 bases and J by 2 bases, with 8 bases between.

J is TRBJ2-2 and V is TRBV7-2; a weak D match, TRBD2 (5 bases). Germline CDR1 is SGHTA and CDR2 is FQGNSA. V was cut by 4 bases and J by 3 bases, with 9 bases left in between. The CDR3 has 14 residues. CDR3 nucleotides: TGTGCCAGCAGCTCTAGGCGGGACACCGGGGAGCTGTTTTTT. As protein: CASSSRRDTGELFF.

In its sample, this clone was seen a few times. The chain has TRBV5-5 and TRBJ1-4; D is perhaps TRBD1 (5 bases). Germline values: CDR1 SGHKS, CDR2 YYEKEE (reference sequence). The V and J ends lost 0 bases and 3 bases respectively, with 12 bases between them. The CDR3 consists of 16 residues. CDR3 in DNA: TGTGCCAGCAGCTTGGCATTGACAGTCTCTAATGAAAAACTGTTTTTT. Amino acid sequence: CASSLALTVSNEKLFF. The complete variable domain, with remaining parts taken from reference TRBV5-5 and TRBJ1-4, reads DAGVTQSPTHLIKTRGQQVTLRCSPISGHKSVSWYQQVLGQGPQFIFQYYEKEERGRGNFPDRFSARQFPNYSSELNVNALLLGDSALYLCASSLALTVSNEKLFFGSGTQLSVL.

This clone appeared once. V and J are TRBV6-2 or TRBV6-3 and TRBJ2-1, with 14 bases matching TRBD2. Germline V gene sequence: CDR1 MNHEY, CDR2 SVGEGT. V gave up 4 bases and J gave up 0 bases; unmatched junction bases: 5. This CDR3 has 18 amino acids. In DNA, the CDR3 is TGTGCCAGCAGTTCTCGGACTAGCGGGAGGCTCTCCTACAATGAGCAGTTCTTC. It codes for CASSSRTSGRLSYNEQFF.

The chain recombines TRBV9 with TRBJ1-2, with no clear D. The CDR3 consists of 12 residues. Trimming left V 2 bases short and J 7 bases short, with 9 bases between. Germline V gives CDR1 SGDLS, CDR2 YYNGEE. The CDR3 here is CASSVRTSGYTF. The CDR3 nucleotides read TGTGCCAGCAGCGTTCGAACGAGTGGCTACACCTTC.

This chain links TRBV5-6 with TRBJ1-3; 9 bases align to TRBD1. Trimming took 5 bases from V and 3 from J; bases not matched to a gene: 3. CDR1 and CDR2 (germline): SGHDT, YYEEEE. CDR3 length: 14 residues. The CDR3 is CASRQGAFGNTIYF. For the CDR3, the DNA is TGTGCCAGCAGACAGGGGGCATTTGGAAACACCATATATTTT.

This rearrangement joins TRBV28 to TRBJ1-3; D remains unclear. This CDR3 is 12 amino acids long. Trimming removed 7 bases from V and 2 bases from J, with 6 bases in between. Germline V gene data show CDR1 as MDHEN and CDR2 as SYDVKM. The CDR3 DNA reads TGTGCCAGCACTATCCCTGGAAACACCATATATTTT. This codes for CASTIPGNTIYF.

The CDR3 spells CASSVATGRATGELFF. The CDR3 DNA is TGTGCCAGCAGCGTAGCTACGGGCAGGGCAACCGGGGAGCTGTTTTTT. The chain combines TRBV9 with TRBJ2-2; D is possibly TRBD1 (5 bases). Germline lookup yields CDR1 SGDLS and CDR2 YYNGEE. Trimming removed 0 bases from V and 5 bases from J, with 14 bases in between. The length of the CDR3 is 16 residues.

The chain recombines TRBV4-1 with TRBJ2-7, with 10 bases fitting TRBD1. V shed 5 bases, J shed 4 bases, and the junction held 5 bases outside the gene matches. Germline CDR1 is MGHRA and CDR2 is YSYEKL. The CDR3 contains 14 residues. The CDR3 DNA reads as TGCGCCAGCAGCGAGGGGGACAGGGGTTACGAGCAGTACTTC. As protein: CASSEGDRGYEQYF.

The V and J genes are TRBV29-1 and TRBJ2-5; 9 nucleotides agree with TRBD1. V gave up 4 bases and J gave up 5 bases; unmatched junction bases: 2. Germline CDR1 reads SQVTM; CDR2 reads ANQGSEA. The CDR3 has 12 amino acids. The CDR3 DNA is TGCAGCGTTGCTGGACAGGGGGAGACCCAGTACTTC. Protein product: CSVAGQGETQYF. The full variable domain, rest sourced from reference TRBV29-1 and TRBJ2-5, is SAVISQKPSRDICQRGTSLTIQCQVDSQVTMMFWYRQQPGQSLTLIATANQGSEATYESGFVIDKFPISRPNLTFSTLTVSNMSPEDSSIYLCSVAGQGETQYFGPGTRLLVL.

V is TRBV28 and J is TRBJ2-7; weak D call: TRBD2 (5 bases). Trimming removed 3 bases from V and 6 bases from J, with 15 bases in between. The germline gives CDR1 MDHEN, CDR2 SYDVKM. This CDR3 spans 14 amino acids. CDR3 region: CASSFPGSAAEQYF. For the CDR3, the DNA is TGTGCCAGCAGTTTCCCCGGATCAGCGGCCGAGCAGTACTTC. Together with reference TRBV28 and TRBJ2-7, the CDR3 gives the full variable domain: DVKVTQSSRYLVKRTGEKVFLECVQDMDHENMFWYRQDPGLGLRLIYFSYDVKMKEKGDIPEGYSVSREKKERFSLILESASTNQTSMYLCASSFPGSAAEQYFGPGTRLTVT.

The rearrangement joins TRBV27 to TRBJ2-1; TRBD2 matches 12 bases. After removal of 8 bases from V and 2 bases from J, the junction contained 7 bases not matched to a gene. CDR3 length: 16 residues. The germline V gene encodes CDR1 MNHEY and CDR2 SMNVEV (reference sequence). The DNA of the CDR3 is TGTGCCAGCGCCCTAGCGGGAGGGCCAGCCTACAATGAGCAGTTCTTC. Encoded protein: CASALAGGPAYNEQFF.

The chain has TRBV7-9 and TRBJ2-7; D possibly corresponds to TRBD2 (5 bases). This CDR3 is 18 amino acids long. Trimming took 0 bases from V and 0 from J, leaving 18 bases between them. CDR1 SEHNR and CDR2 FQNEAQ come from the germline V gene (reference sequence). Here the CDR3 reads CASSLALFIEGFSYEQYF. In DNA, the CDR3 is TGTGCCAGCAGCTTAGCGCTGTTCATCGAGGGTTTCTCCTACGAGCAGTACTTC.

The chain couples TRBV7-8 to TRBJ2-4, with D possibly matching TRBD2 (5 bases). The CDR3 spans 14 residues. The germline gives CDR1 SGHVS, CDR2 FQNEAQ. Trimming pared 1 base from V and 1 base from J, leaving 5 bases between. CDR3 sequence: CASSLGGAKNIQYF. The CDR3 region has the DNA TGTGCCAGCAGCTTAGGAGGGGCCAAAAACATTCAGTACTTC.

The chain has TRBV2 and TRBJ2-1; TRBD2 matches 14 bases. J gave up 7 bases and V 4 bases, and 3 bases lay outside the gene matches. CDR3 size: 15 residues. Germline V gene sequence: CDR1 SNHLY, CDR2 FYNNEI. In nucleotides, the CDR3 is TGTGCCAGCAGTGTGGGGACTAGCGGGAGTAATGAGCAGTTCTTC. Encoded protein: CASSVGTSGSNEQFF.

Notes on this clone: Its ends do not fully match the called genes, so a read error is possible. The CDR3 coding sequence is TGTGCCAGCACCCAAGGAGGGTACACAGATACGCAGTATTTT. This gives the protein CASTQGGYTDTQYF. The rearrangement links TRBV3-1 (or the pseudogene TRBV3-2) to TRBJ2-3; the D gene is possibly TRBD2 (6 bases). In germline, CDR1 is LGHDT, CDR2 YNNKEL (reference sequence). This CDR3 has 14 residues.

V is TRBV7-9 and J is TRBJ1-2; TRBD1 aligns across 9 bases. The germline V gene encodes CDR1 SEHNR and CDR2 FQNEAQ (reference sequence). The V and J ends lost 6 bases and 4 bases, in that order; junction bases with no gene match: 3. The CDR3 has 13 amino acids. As DNA, the CDR3 is TGTGCCAGCAGTTCGGACAGGGGCTATGGCTACACCTTC. It specifies CASSSDRGYGYTF.

This clone has more than one count but fewer than ten. The V and J genes are TRBV18 and TRBJ2-2; no definite D call. Trimming shortened V by 6 bases and J by 2 bases, and 16 bases separated the two germline ends. The CDR3 is 16 amino acids. Germline CDR1 and CDR2: KGHSH and LQKENI. The CDR3 nucleotides read TGTGCCAGCTCGCGTACGGAACAGCTTAACACCGGGGAGCTGTTTTTT. Its translation: CASSRTEQLNTGELFF.

This rearrangement joins TRBV6-5 to TRBJ2-7, with D unresolved. Looked up from germline, CDR1 is MNHEY and CDR2 is SVGAGI. V lost 6 bases to trimming and J lost 9 bases, with 12 bases between them. This CDR3 has 11 residues. The CDR3 sequence is CASSSLSRQYF. The CDR3 nucleotides read TGTGCCAGCAGCTCCCTGTCCAGGCAGTACTTC.

This clone was counted ten times or more. V and J are TRBV3-1 (or the pseudogene TRBV3-2) and TRBJ1-2; D perhaps matches TRBD1 (6 bases). Germline lookup yields CDR1 LGHDT and CDR2 YNNKEL (reference sequence). The ends were cut back, 4 bases at V and 8 bases at J, with 11 bases in the middle. CDR3 length equals 12 residues. The CDR3 DNA sequence: TGTGCCAGCAGCCCACAGGGTGGGGGCTACACCTTC. Amino acids: CASSPQGGGYTF.